This paragraph covers one T cell receptor (beta chain) sequence. V lost 0 bases, J lost 2 bases, and 9 bases lay in between. CDR3 length equals 14 residues. CDR1 is SGHRS, CDR2 YFSETQ, per germline. This entry is derived from a study of cytomegalovirus exposure and HLA in healthy donors. Primers for the PCR totalled 60 Vbeta and 13 Jbeta. TCRdb keeps only in-frame clones here, not all; method: immunoSEQ multiplex PCR. The sample contains some 180,000 clones, around 78% of which appear only once. Donors had nominal health at sampling but likely had unrecorded immune exposures. V gene TRBV5-1 combines with J gene TRBJ2-7; D not certain. The clonotype was recovered from a woman aged 30 to 39 in good health and CMV-seropositive. The sample was PBMCs. The CDR3 coding sequence is TGCGCCAGCAGCTTGGACTCCCTACCCTACGAGCAGTACTTC. Protein sequence: CASSLDSLPYEQYF.